A single sample is the source of the 23 T cell receptor beta chains below, sequenced in a study of blood T cell repertoires in COVID-19. The data were produced by immunoSEQ multiplex PCR, yet TCRdb's version contains in-frame clones alone and is incomplete. The table has approximately 33,000 clones, around 73% seen once. The specimen sequenced was peripheral blood. These receptor sequences come from a man between 65 and 80 years old with acute or convalescent COVID-19.

The chain links TRBV18 to TRBJ1-2, with 9 bases that match TRBD1. J gave up 6 bases and V 3 bases, and 2 bases lay outside the gene matches. CDR1 is KGHSH and CDR2 is LQKENI in the germline V gene. The CDR3 spans 13 residues. This chain's CDR3 is CASSPWTGDGYTF. The CDR3 nucleotides are TGTGCCAGCTCACCTTGGACAGGGGATGGCTACACCTTC. Full variable domain (outside the CDR3, taken from reference TRBV18 and TRBJ1-2): NAGVMQNPRHLVRRRGQEARLRCSPMKGHSHVYWYRQLPEEGLKFMVYLQKENIIDESGMPKERFSAEFPKEGPSILRIQQVVRGDSAAYFCASSPWTGDGYTFGSGTRLTVV.

The chain recombines TRBV7-2 with TRBJ1-2; perhaps TRBD1 as D (6 bases). From germline, CDR1 is SGHTA and CDR2 FQGNSA. The ends were cut back, 3 bases at V and 5 bases at J, with 7 bases in the middle. This CDR3 is 12 amino acids long. Here the CDR3 DNA reads TGTGCCAGCAGCTTTGGACAGTATGGCTACACCTTC. As protein: CASSFGQYGYTF.

This clone was seen just once. J is TRBJ2-3 and V is TRBV18; TRBD2 agrees at 7 bases. Germline CDR1 reads KGHSH; CDR2 reads LQKENI. The V and J ends lost 2 bases and 0 bases, in that order; junction bases with no gene match: 2. This CDR3 region has 15 residues. The CDR3 nucleotides read TGTGCCAGCTCACCAAGGCGGGGGAGCACAGATACGCAGTATTTT. It translates to CASSPRRGSTDTQYF.

This clone was counted between two and nine times. The chain links TRBV13 to TRBJ1-1, with 7 bases that match TRBD1. This CDR3 comprises 15 residues. From germline, CDR1 is PRHDT and CDR2 FYEKMQ (reference sequence). The V gene end was trimmed by 8 bases and the J gene end by 0 bases; junction bases not matched to a gene: 9. The DNA for the CDR3 is TGTGCCAGCGAATCCCAGGGGGTAATGAACACTGAAGCTTTCTTT. Protein: CASESQGVMNTEAFF. Full variable domain (missing parts from reference TRBV13 and TRBJ1-1): AAGVIQSPRHLIKEKRETATLKCYPIPRHDTVYWYQQGPGQDPQFLISFYEKMQSDKGSIPDRFSAQQFSDYHSELNMSSLELGDSALYFCASESQGVMNTEAFFGQGTRLTVV.

This clone is medium-sized within its sample. The CDR3 DNA is TGTGCCAGCAGTGTATCGGCCAGGGGGGCGAGTAATGAAAAACTGTTTTTT. As protein: CASSVSARGASNEKLFF. This chain connects TRBV2 to TRBJ1-4; 7 bases fit TRBD1. V shed 4 bases, J shed 4 bases, and the junction held 12 bases outside the gene matches. Germline CDR1 SNHLY, CDR2 FYNNEI. The CDR3 is 17 amino acids.

This clone came up a few times. The CDR3 loop is CASSLKGVTQYF. CDR3 nucleotides: TGTGCCAGCAGCTTAAAGGGGGTGACCCAGTACTTC. This rearrangement joins TRBV11-2 to TRBJ2-5, with D possibly matching TRBD1 (6 bases). V was clipped by 2 bases and J by 7 bases, with 8 bases between them. Per germline, CDR1 SGHAT and CDR2 FQNNGV. This CDR3 spans 12 amino acids. The whole variable domain, remainder taken from reference TRBV11-2 and TRBJ2-5, is EAGVAQSPRYKIIEKRQSVAFWCNPISGHATLYWYQQILGQGPKLLIQFQNNGVVDDSQLPKDRFSAERLKGVDSTLKIQPAKLEDSAVYLCASSLKGVTQYFGPGTRLLVL.

The rearrangement links TRBV4-1 to TRBJ2-1; the match to TRBD2 covers 14 bases. The J segment lost 4 bases and the V segment lost 1 base, leaving 12 bases of the junction unmatched. This CDR3 spans 20 amino acids. The germline CDR1 and CDR2 sequences are MGHRA and YSYEKL. CDR3 loop: CASSQGGLAGGQPKYNEQFF. CDR3 coding DNA: TGCGCCAGCAGCCAAGGAGGACTAGCGGGGGGTCAACCGAAATACAATGAGCAGTTCTTC.

The table lists this clone with a count of one. The chain employs TRBV27 and TRBJ1-6; D possibly corresponds to TRBD1 (5 bases). With 6 bases removed from V and 2 bases from J, the gap between germline ends came to 11 bases. There are 15 residues in the CDR3. Per germline, CDR1 MNHEY and CDR2 SMNVEV (reference sequence). CDR3 residues: CASREGGAYNSPLHF. The CDR3 DNA reads as TGTGCCAGCAGGGAGGGAGGGGCCTATAATTCACCCCTCCACTTT.

The chain is built from TRBV12-5 and TRBJ1-4; the match to TRBD1 covers 12 bases. V trimming: 6 bases; J trimming: 7 bases; junction bases outside the gene matches: 12. The CDR3 loop spans 17 amino acids. The germline CDR1 and CDR2 sequences are LGHNT and FRNRAP. In DNA form, the CDR3 reads TGTGCTAGTGGCACCGGGACAGGGGGCGCCGATGGTGAAAAACTGTTTTTT. The encoded protein is CASGTGTGGADGEKLFF.

This clone is deemed medium-sized (0.01 to 0.1%). This sequence joins TRBV4-3 and TRBJ1-1, with 7 bases fitting TRBD1. V dropped 1 base and J dropped 0; count of bases not matched to a gene: 5. The CDR3 loop spans 16 amino acids. Germline assignment: CDR1 LGHNA and CDR2 YSLEER. In nucleotides, the CDR3 is TGCGCCAGCAGCCAAGGGGCGACAGGGATGAACACTGAAGCTTTCTTT. Translation: CASSQGATGMNTEAFF.

The count of this clone is one. This chain links TRBV27 with TRBJ2-1; TRBD1 matches at 7 bases. With V trimmed by 2 bases and J by 10 bases, 2 bases remained unmatched. From germline, CDR1 is MNHEY and CDR2 SMNVEV (reference sequence). The CDR3 length is 12 residues. CDR3 residues: CASSLARGEQFF. CDR3 DNA sequence: TGTGCCAGCAGTTTAGCCAGGGGGGAGCAGTTCTTC.

This clone was recorded only once. The V call is TRBV4-3, the J call TRBJ2-3; 15 nucleotides align to TRBD2. The CDR3 runs to 19 residues. V lost 0 bases to trimming and J lost 3 bases; unmatched junction nucleotides: 7. In germline, CDR1 is LGHNA, CDR2 YSLEER. The CDR3 DNA reads TGCGCCAGCAGCCAAGATCAGGGACTAGCGGGGGGTTCGACAGATACGCAGTATTTT. Amino acids: CASSQDQGLAGGSTDTQYF.

This chain joins TRBV28 and TRBJ2-2; D gene uncertain. Per the germline V gene, CDR1 is MDHEN and CDR2 is SYDVKM. The length of the CDR3 is 14 residues. The ends were cut back, 5 bases at V and 7 bases at J, with 14 bases in the middle. The CDR3 protein is CASSLDLLGGELFF. The CDR3 nucleotides read TGTGCCAGCAGTCTAGACTTATTGGGCGGGGAGCTGTTTTTT. The full variable domain, with the rest looked up from reference TRBV28 and TRBJ2-2, is DVKVTQSSRYLVKRTGEKVFLECVQDMDHENMFWYRQDPGLGLRLIYFSYDVKMKEKGDIPEGYSVSREKKERFSLILESASTNQTSMYLCASSLDLLGGELFFGEGSRLTVL.

This rearrangement joins TRBV9 to TRBJ2-3; possibly TRBD2 for D (5 bases). V dropped 7 bases and J dropped 8 bases, with 8 bases sitting between them. Germline V gene data show CDR1 as SGDLS and CDR2 as YYNGEE. CDR3 size: 10 residues. CDR3 in amino acids: CASGLGTQYF. As DNA, the CDR3 is TGTGCCAGCGGACTTGGTACGCAGTATTTT.

The chain carries TRBV2 and TRBJ2-1; 11 bases are a match to TRBD2. CDR3 length: 16 amino acids. Trimming cost V 5 bases and J 2 bases; bases outside gene matches: 5. From germline, CDR1 is SNHLY and CDR2 FYNNEI. Here the CDR3 reads CASSKLTSGAYNEQFF. CDR3 in DNA: TGTGCCAGCAGTAAACTGACTAGCGGGGCCTACAATGAGCAGTTCTTC.

V is TRBV11-3 and J is TRBJ1-2, with D perhaps TRBD1 (6 bases). V was pared by 5 bases and J by 8 bases, with 15 bases between. There are 13 residues in the CDR3. Germline CDR1 SGHNT, CDR2 YENEEA. The CDR3: CASSDRFGQGYTF. The CDR3, as DNA: TGTGCCAGCAGCGACCGGTTCGGACAGGGCTACACCTTC.

This sequence joins TRBV7-9 and TRBJ1-2, with TRBD1 identical over 7 bases. The CDR3 consists of 14 residues. Germline V lookup: CDR1 SEHNR, CDR2 FQNEAQ (reference sequence). V was clipped by 2 bases and J by 7 bases; unmatched bases: 7. The CDR3 reads CASSLRQGESGYTF. The CDR3, as DNA: TGTGCCAGCAGCTTAAGACAGGGTGAGAGTGGCTACACCTTC. The full variable domain, rest sourced from reference TRBV7-9 and TRBJ1-2, is DTGVSQNPRHKITKRGQNVTFRCDPISEHNRLYWYRQTLGQGPEFLTYFQNEAQLEKSRLLSDRFSAERPKGSFSTLEIQRTEQGDSAMYLCASSLRQGESGYTFGSGTRLTVV.

The rearrangement joins TRBV12-3 or TRBV12-4 to TRBJ1-5, with D unclear. There are 12 residues in the CDR3. Trimming took 3 bases from V and 7 from J, leaving 7 bases between them. CDR3 sequence (DNA): TGTGCCAGCAGTTTCAGGAAACAGCCCCAGCATTTT. Protein: CASSFRKQPQHF.

This clone is a singleton in its sample. V and J are TRBV3-1 (or the pseudogene TRBV3-2) and TRBJ1-2, with TRBD1 as a possible D gene (5 bases). CDR1 and CDR2 (germline): LGHDT, YNNKEL (reference sequence). The V gene lost 0 bases and the J gene lost 1 base, with 12 bases spanning the gap. This CDR3 region has 16 residues. In nucleotides, the CDR3 is TGTGCCAGCAGCCAAGAAGGCGCAGGGAATAACTATGGCTACACCTTC. It specifies CASSQEGAGNNYGYTF.

This sequence joins TRBV24-1 and TRBJ2-1; 10 bases are a match to TRBD1. V lost 2 bases and J lost 7; bases outside the gene matches: 22. From germline, CDR1 is KGHDR and CDR2 SFDVKD. CDR3 length: 21 residues. The CDR3 DNA sequence: TGTGCCACCAGTGATTCGCCTAAGTCTTGGACAGGGGGTTTTTTGTTGAATGAGCAGTTCTTC. Translation: CATSDSPKSWTGGFLLNEQFF.

The V call is TRBV7-9, the J call TRBJ2-5; TRBD1 matches 9 bases. Germline values: CDR1 SEHNR, CDR2 FQNEAQ (reference sequence). J was trimmed by 6 bases and V by 6 bases; bases with no gene match: 8. The CDR3 runs 14 residues. The CDR3 sequence: CASRTGTGTKTQYF. The CDR3 nucleotides read TGTGCCAGCAGAACCGGGACAGGGACAAAGACCCAGTACTTC.

V usage is TRBV15 and J usage is TRBJ1-1; D remains ambiguous. From germline, CDR1 is LNHNV and CDR2 YYDKDF (reference sequence). CDR3 length: 15 amino acids. V lost 0 bases and J lost 1, with 9 bases in between. CDR3 nucleotide sequence: TGTGCCACCAGCAGAGATTGGGCAGGGAACACTGAAGCTTTCTTT. Its translation: CATSRDWAGNTEAFF.

This chain joins TRBV28 and TRBJ1-2; D gene unclear. V lost 7 bases, J lost 7 bases, and 19 bases lay in between. Germline CDR1 reads MDHEN; CDR2 reads SYDVKM. This CDR3 contains 14 residues. CDR3 amino acids: CASTPGGRKRGYTF. The CDR3 DNA follows: TGTGCCAGCACCCCCGGAGGCAGAAAGCGTGGCTACACCTTC.